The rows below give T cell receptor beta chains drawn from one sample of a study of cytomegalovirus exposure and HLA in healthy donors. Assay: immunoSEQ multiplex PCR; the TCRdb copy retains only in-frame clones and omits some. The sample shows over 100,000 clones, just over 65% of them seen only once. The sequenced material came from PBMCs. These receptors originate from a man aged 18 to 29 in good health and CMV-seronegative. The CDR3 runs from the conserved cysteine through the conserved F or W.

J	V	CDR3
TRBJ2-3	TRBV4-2	CASSQVKAGGLDTQYF
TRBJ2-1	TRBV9	CASSVSSGTSGGRTYNEQFF
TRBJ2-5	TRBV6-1	CASSGNLLSQETQYF
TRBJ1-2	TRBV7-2	CASSFSQDRLYGYTF
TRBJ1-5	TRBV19	CASSMGGHSNQPQHF
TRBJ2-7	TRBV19	CASGNQGSGYEQYF
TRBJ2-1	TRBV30	CAWNREYNEQFF
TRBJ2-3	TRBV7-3	CASSSVGSDTQYF
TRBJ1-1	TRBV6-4	CASRTGGEGTEAFF
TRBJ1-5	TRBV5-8	CASSLSRWAQPQHF
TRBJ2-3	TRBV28	CASSTRDTQDTQYF
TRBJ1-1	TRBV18	CASSPLGGASGTNTEAFF
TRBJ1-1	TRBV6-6	CARSYSSVVLNTEAFF
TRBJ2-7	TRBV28	CASSFFGSGARDF
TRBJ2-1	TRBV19	CASSPNTPGQGAHEQFF
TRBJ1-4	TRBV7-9	CASSRYITGGEKLFF
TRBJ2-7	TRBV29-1	CSMGDSIYEQYF
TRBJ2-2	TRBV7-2	CASSLSHPGRTGELFF
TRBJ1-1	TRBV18	CASSPGQGRFTEAFF
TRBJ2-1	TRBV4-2	CASSQYSSSQFF
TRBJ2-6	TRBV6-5	CASSLGAGANVLTF
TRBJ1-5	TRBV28	CASSLSGLDGNQPQHF
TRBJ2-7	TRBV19	CASRLAGESSYEQYF
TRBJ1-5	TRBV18	CASSPQGSNQPQHF
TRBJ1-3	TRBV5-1	CASSLEQASGNTIYF
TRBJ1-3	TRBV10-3	CAISGQGIIGNTIYF
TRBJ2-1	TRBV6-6	CASSYSGLIGEQFF
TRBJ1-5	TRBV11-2	CASSGGARQHF
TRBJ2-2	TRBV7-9	CASSLVSGELFF
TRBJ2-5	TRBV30	CAWSGRQWGETQYF
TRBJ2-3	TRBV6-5	CASSGRVSTDTQYF
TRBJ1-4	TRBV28	CASSGHGDEKLFF
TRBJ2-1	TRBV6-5	CASSYLIAPPLEQFF
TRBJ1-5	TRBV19	CASSAKENQPQHF
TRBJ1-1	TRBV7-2	CASSLTGGTEAFF
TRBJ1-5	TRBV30	CAWSVGPRQPQHF
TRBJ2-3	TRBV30	CARPLVPTHLPDTQYF
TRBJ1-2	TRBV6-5	CASSLGDYGYTF
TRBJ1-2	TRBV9	CASSAPGAYGYTF
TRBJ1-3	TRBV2	CASSEGRRGSSGNTIYF
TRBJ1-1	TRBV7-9	CASSQDRGMAEAFF
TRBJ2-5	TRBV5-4	CASSLRAGGPETQYF
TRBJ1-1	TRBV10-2	CASNLALGGWDTEAFF
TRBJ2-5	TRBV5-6	CASSDLAVQETQYF
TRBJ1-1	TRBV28	CASSRRGGVLNTEAFF
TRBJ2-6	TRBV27	CASSPRAVSGANVLTF
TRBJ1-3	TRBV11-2	CASSLSGGPGNTIYF
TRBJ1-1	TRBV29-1	CSENRGGTEAFF
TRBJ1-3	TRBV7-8	CASSLLVSYRSSGNTIYF
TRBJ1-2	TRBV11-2	CASSLAGGGDGYTF
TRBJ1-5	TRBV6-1	CASLDRDGQPQHF
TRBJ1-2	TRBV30	CAWSVRQGEGYTF
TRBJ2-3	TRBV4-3	CASSRGLAGALDTQYF